These T cell receptor beta chains were read from a single sample in a study of glioma-infiltrating T cells. TCRdb called the multiplex PCR reads again in MiXCR, with one record for every CDR3 protein. The repertoire holds under 200,000 distinct CDR3 sequences, roughly 45% seen once, with around 5% in the top ten. Material: glioma tissue, nonneoplastic brain tissue, or PBMCs (not recorded which). The receptor set was obtained from a human donor with low-grade glioma or glioblastoma, undergoing nonglioma brain surgery, or in good health (not recorded which). Both conserved end residues are part of each CDR3. A D gene is named only where the DNA matches it firmly. Not every row has a clone size; where given, it reads once, few, many or a size class.

>NA|TRBV28|11|TRBJ2-1|many
CAIHGNAEQFF
TGTGCCATCCATGGCAATGCTGAGCAGTTCTTC
>TRBD1|TRBV3-1|14|TRBJ2-3|NA
CASSLDTGAYTQYF
TGTGCCAGCAGCCTCGATACAGGGGCATATACGCAGTATTTT
>NA|TRBV4-2|13|TRBJ2-5|NA
CASSQEGRETQYF
TGTGCCAGCAGCCAAGAAGGCCGAGAGACCCAGTACTTC
>TRBD1|TRBV12-3/TRBV12-4|14|TRBJ1-1|few
CASRTTGVNTEAFF
TGTGCCAGCAGAACAACAGGGGTGAACACTGAAGCTTTCTTT
>NA|TRBV7-6|13|TRBJ2-5|many
CASSLFSRETQYF
TGTGCCAGCAGCTTATTCTCGAGGGAGACCCAGTACTTC
>TRBD1|TRBV28|14|TRBJ2-1|many
CASTKGGQFNEQFF
TGTGCCAGCACAAAAGGGGGACAGTTCAATGAGCAGTTCTTC
>TRBD1|TRBV6-6|19|TRBJ2-7|NA
CASSNRPRGAGGQTYEQYF
TGTGCCAGCAGTAACCGACCCCGTGGGGCAGGGGGACAGACCTACGAGCAGTACTTC
>TRBD1|TRBV7-2|15|TRBJ2-7|many
CASSFRQGRGAEQYF
TGTGCCAGCAGCTTCAGACAGGGACGAGGAGCCGAGCAGTACTTC
>NA|TRBV7-9|14|TRBJ2-5|few
CASSLRQNQETQYF
TGTGCCAGCAGCTTACGTCAGAACCAAGAGACCCAGTACTTC
>NA|TRBV28|15|TRBJ1-1|many
CASSRGGGSNTEAFF
TGTGCCAGCAGTCGTGGTGGAGGGTCGAACACTGAAGCTTTCTTT
>TRBD2|TRBV20-1|15|TRBJ2-7|NA
CSAKLTSGKPYEQYF
TGCAGTGCTAAACTGACTAGCGGAAAGCCCTACGAGCAGTACTTC
>TRBD2|TRBV11-1|16|TRBJ2-3|NA
CASSRKAGGSADTQYF
TGCGCCAGCAGCCGAAAAGCGGGAGGTAGTGCAGATACGCAGTATTTT
>TRBD1|TRBV19|14|TRBJ1-1|NA
CASTKQGVNTEASF
TGTGCCAGTACTAAACAGGGGGTGAACACTGAAGCTTCCTTT
>NA|TRBV13|14|TRBJ1-5|few
CASSLEREDQPQHF
TGTGCCAGCAGCTTAGAGAGGGAAGATCAGCCCCAGCATTTT
>NA|TRBV7-3|13|TRBJ2-3|many
CASSLTDSDTQYF
TGTGCCAGCAGCTTGACGGATTCAGATACGCAGTATTTT
>NA|TRBV20-1|13|TRBJ2-3|NA
CSGLGGGRYEQYF
TGCAGTGGTTTAGGGGGAGGACGTTACGAGCAGTATTTT
>TRBD1|TRBV2|13|TRBJ2-5|many
CASSSTGDETQYF
TGTGCCAGCAGTTCGACAGGGGACGAGACCCAGTACTTC
>TRBD1|TRBV28|19|TRBJ2-5|many
CASSSPLLYRDSLEKTQYF
TGTGCCAGCAGTTCCCCACTCCTCTATCGGGACAGCCTCGAGAAGACCCAGTACTTC
>NA|TRBV6-1|11|TRBJ2-1|many
CAGGFHNEQFF
TGTGCCGGAGGCTTTCACAATGAGCAGTTCTTC
>NA|TRBV7-8|17|TRBJ2-3|many
CASSLSVLGKVGDTQYF
NA
>NA|TRBV7-2|14|TRBJ1-6|NA
CASSLIKGNSPLHF
TGTGCCAGCAGCTTAATCAAGGGAAATTCACCCCTCCACTTT
>NA|TRBV27|16|TRBJ2-7|many
CASQSFFGQSSYEQYF
TGTGCCAGCCAATCCTTCTTTGGACAGAGCTCCTACGAGCAGTACTTC
>TRBD2|TRBV28|12|TRBJ2-7|few
CASKAGGLEQYF
TGTGCCAGCAAGGCGGGAGGTCTCGAGCAGTACTTC
>TRBD1|TRBV28|20|TRBJ2-2|few
CASSLYENYPGQTSLRELFF
TGTGCCAGCAGTTTATACGAAAATTATCCGGGACAGACCTCGCTCAGGGAGCTGTTTTTT
>NA|TRBV18|14|TRBJ1-1|few
CASSPIRGGTEAFF
TGTGCCAGCTCCCCTATAAGGGGGGGGACTGAAGCTTTCTTT
>TRBD2|TRBV7-2|15|TRBJ2-3|NA
CASRAGLAGTDTQYF
TGTGCCAGCAGAGCGGGACTAGCAGGCACAGATACGCAGTATTTT
>NA|TRBV19|15|TRBJ1-2|NA
CASRPRTGDYYGYTF
TGTGCCAGTCGTCCCCGTACAGGAGATTACTATGGCTACACCTTC
>NA|TRBV6-6|16|TRBJ2-7|many
CASSYSSVAGYHEQYF
TGTGCCAGCAGTTACAGCAGCGTGGCAGGGTACCACGAGCAGTACTTC
>NA|TRBV28|15|TRBJ2-1|many
CASSLGSIYYNEQFF
TGTGCCAGCAGTTTAGGATCGATCTACTACAATGAGCAGTTCTTC
>NA|TRBV28|14|TRBJ2-1|NA
CASSLAGDINEQFF
TGTGCCAGCAGTTTAGCGGGTGATATCAATGAGCAGTTCTTC
>TRBD1|TRBV2|16|TRBJ1-6|NA
CASSPGQGGGKSALHF
TGTGCCAGCAGTCCCGGACAGGGGGGAGGGAAGTCAGCCCTCCACTTT
>TRBD2|TRBV2|16|TRBJ2-3|NA
CASSSGTSGKLDTQYF
TGTGCCAGCAGTTCCGGGACTAGCGGGAAATTGGATACGCAGTATTTT
>NA|TRBV20-1|13|TRBJ2-3|NA
CSALWVGTDTQYF
TGCAGTGCCCTGTGGGTGGGCACAGATACGCAGTATTTT
>NA|TRBV20-1|13|TRBJ1-1|many
CSARWASHTEAFF
TGCAGTGCTAGATGGGCCAGCCACACTGAAGCTTTCTTT
>TRBD2|TRBV20-1|14|TRBJ2-7|many
CSAPKSGRSYEQYF
TGCAGTGCTCCCAAGAGCGGGAGGAGCTACGAGCAGTACTTC
>TRBD1|TRBV20-1|14|TRBJ1-6|many
CSASRDSYNSPLHF
TGCAGTGCTTCCAGGGACAGCTATAATTCACCCCTCCACTTT
>TRBD1|TRBV10-2|13|TRBJ1-5|once
CASSDRGHQPQHF
TGCGCCAGCAGTGACAGGGGGCATCAGCCCCAGCATTTT
>NA|TRBV12-3/TRBV12-4|13|TRBJ1-5|many
CASSSGEVQPQHF
TGTGCCAGCAGTTCCGGAGAGGTCCAGCCCCAGCATTTT
>NA|TRBV2|13|TRBJ2-3|once
CASSEALRDTKYF
TGTGCCAGCAGTGAAGCGCTTAGAGATACGAAGTATTTT
>NA|TRBV7-9|13|TRBJ1-4|NA
CASSLKVTEKLFF
TGTGCCAGCAGCTTAAAAGTAACTGAAAAACTGTTTTTT
>NA|TRBV20-1|15|TRBJ2-5|many
CSARPTAGDQETQYF
TGCAGTGCTAGACCCACTGCAGGAGACCAAGAGACCCAGTACTTC
>TRBD2|TRBV19|15|TRBJ2-7|NA
CASSILAAGVREQYF
TGTGCCAGTAGTATCCTCGCAGCGGGAGTCCGCGAGCAGTACTTC